The following is a TCR beta chain sequence with its context. Its antigen is undetermined. The data were taken from a study of T cell responses to AZD1222 COVID-19 vaccine. The data were produced by immunoSEQ multiplex PCR, yet TCRdb's version contains in-frame clones alone and is incomplete. Of about 150,000 clones in the sample, approximately 90% were seen once. The germline V gene has CDR1 SGHRS and CDR2 YFSETQ. The V end was cut by 2 bases, the J end by 1 base, with 9 bases between. The CDR3 length is 14 residues. Whole-study findings and limits: CD4 TCRs covered the whole spike, strongest at regions 160-218 and 743-854. Donors, mostly white British, included more females; clonal diversity was possibly underestimated. Baseline serology detected seropositivity in only five or six AZD1222 recipients.

The sequencing used peripheral blood, collected 28 days after the second AZD1222 dose. This TCR was recovered from an adult who received the AZD1222 COVID-19 vaccine. V is TRBV5-1 and J is TRBJ1-1, with D perhaps TRBD1 (5 bases). The CDR3 here is CASSFRQPNTEAFF. For the CDR3, the DNA is TGCGCCAGCAGCTTTCGACAGCCGAACACTGAAGCTTTCTTT.